The 32 T cell receptor beta chains below come from one sample, sequenced in a study of blood T cell repertoires in COVID-19. TCRdb's table, derived via immunoSEQ multiplex PCR, lists solely in-frame clones and lacks some. The sample comprises around 250,000 clones, about 84% of which are singletons, and about 12% rests with the top ten. Sample: peripheral blood. These receptors all come from a man older than 75 with acute or convalescent COVID-19.

This clone appeared a single time. The chain is built from TRBV11-3 and TRBJ2-7; 7 nucleotides agree with TRBD1. Trimming at V came to 2 bases and at J to 3 bases, leaving 1 base not matched to a gene. CDR1 is SGHNT, CDR2 YENEEA, per germline. The CDR3 extends over 13 amino acids. The CDR3 bases are TGTGCCAGCAGCTTATCAGGGGGCTACGAGCAGTACTTC. The encoded protein is CASSLSGGYEQYF.

The chain carries TRBV19 and TRBJ2-3; maybe TRBD1 (5 bases). The CDR3 length is 15 residues. V was clipped by 3 bases and J by 1 base, with 11 bases between them. Looked up from germline, CDR1 is LNHDA and CDR2 is SQIVND (reference sequence). The CDR3 loop is CASSIGQGRTDTQYF. CDR3 bases: TGTGCCAGTAGTATCGGGCAGGGCCGCACAGATACGCAGTATTTT.

This clone was observed a single time. A read error may account for a junction end that differs from germline. The chain links TRBV7-7 to TRBJ1-3; D not certain. This CDR3 has 19 residues. Germline V gives CDR1 SSHAT, CDR2 FNYEAQ (reference sequence). The CDR3: CASSLGPPLRAPSGNTIYF. In DNA form, the CDR3 reads TGTGCTAGCAGCTTAGGGCCCCCTTTGAGGGCCCCCTCTGGAAACACCATATATTTT.

This clone was seen just once. The genes are TRBV7-2 and TRBJ2-1; 10 bases agree with TRBD2. Germline V CDR1 and CDR2: SGHTA, FQGNSA. V trimming: 0 bases; J trimming: 5 bases; junction bases outside the gene matches: 4. The length of the CDR3 is 16 residues. Here the CDR3 reads CASSLASGGLDNEQFF. The CDR3 nucleotides read TGTGCCAGCAGCTTAGCTAGCGGGGGGTTAGACAATGAGCAGTTCTTC.

CDR3 sequence: CASFLTGAYEQFF. The CDR3 nucleotides read TGCGCCAGCTTCTTGACAGGGGCATATGAGCAGTTCTTC. J is TRBJ2-1 and V is TRBV5-1, with 8 positions matching TRBD1. Germline V gene lookup returns CDR1 SGHRS and CDR2 YFSETQ. The CDR3 runs 13 residues. V trimming: 7 bases; J trimming: 8 bases; junction bases outside the gene matches: 8.

V and J are TRBV11-3 and TRBJ2-2; tentative D call: TRBD2 (7 bases). V was shortened by 6 bases and J by 1 base, with 12 bases between the two germline ends. CDR3 length: 15 residues. The germline CDR1 and CDR2 sequences are SGHNT and YENEEA. Here the CDR3 DNA reads TGTGCCAGCAGAAGGGGGGGTCTGAACACCGGGGAGCTGTTTTTT. The encoded protein is CASRRGGLNTGELFF.

The chain combines TRBV29-1 with TRBJ1-4; D may be TRBD1 (5 bases). V lost 5 bases and J lost 1, with 8 bases in between. CDR3 size: 13 residues. Per the germline V gene, CDR1 is SQVTM and CDR2 is ANQGSEA. In DNA, the CDR3 is TGCAGCGTTAGGGGTTTAACTAATGAAAAACTGTTTTTT. Its protein product is CSVRGLTNEKLFF.

V is TRBV28 and J is TRBJ1-4; D is perhaps TRBD1 (5 bases). The germline CDR1 and CDR2 sequences are MDHEN and SYDVKM. V gave up 2 bases and J gave up 13 bases, with 14 bases separating them. The CDR3 extends over 13 amino acids. CDR3 residues: CASSLGKGARLFF. As DNA, the CDR3 is TGTGCCAGCAGTTTAGGAAAAGGGGCAAGACTGTTTTTT. Filled out from reference TRBV28 and TRBJ1-4, the complete variable domain reads DVKVTQSSRYLVKRTGEKVFLECVQDMDHENMFWYRQDPGLGLRLIYFSYDVKMKEKGDIPEGYSVSREKKERFSLILESASTNQTSMYLCASSLGKGARLFFGSGTQLSVL.

The chain has TRBV18 and TRBJ2-5, with TRBD2 identical over 7 bases. This CDR3 is built from 14 residues. V was clipped by 4 bases and J by 4 bases; unmatched bases: 6. Germline V gene sequence: CDR1 KGHSH, CDR2 LQKENI. The CDR3 region has the DNA TGTGCCAGCTCACGAGAACTAGCGCCAGAGACCCAGTACTTC. Its protein is CASSRELAPETQYF.

On this clone itself: Other DNA sequences within the sample encode an identical CDR3. The DNA of the CDR3 is TGCGCCAGCAGCCAGGGGACAGGGACCGGGGAGCTGTTTTTT. The encoded protein is CASSQGTGTGELFF. The chain couples TRBV4-3 to TRBJ2-2, with 9 bases fitting TRBD1. The germline CDR1 and CDR2 sequences are LGHNA and YSLEER. V shed 3 bases and J 5 bases; nucleotides not matched to a gene: 1. CDR3 length: 14 amino acids.

The chain recombines TRBV7-6 with TRBJ2-3; TRBD2 matches at 7 bases. The V gene end was trimmed by 3 bases and the J gene end by 5 bases; junction bases not matched to a gene: 5. The CDR3 has 14 amino acids. The germline CDR1 and CDR2 sequences are SGHVS and FNYEAQ. CDR3 bases: TGTGCCAGCAGCTTGGGAGGGGCGGGAGATACGCAGTATTTT. The encoded protein is CASSLGGAGDTQYF.

This clone occurred once. The rearrangement joins TRBV12-3 or TRBV12-4 to TRBJ2-5, with 8 bases fitting TRBD1. After removal of 6 bases from V and 5 bases from J, the junction contained 5 bases not matched to a gene. The CDR3 covers 13 residues. The CDR3 loop reads CASRQTGAETQYF. DNA for the CDR3: TGTGCCAGCAGGCAGACAGGGGCGGAGACCCAGTACTTC.

The V gene is TRBV29-1, the J gene TRBJ1-1; weak D call: TRBD1 (5 bases). CDR1 is SQVTM and CDR2 is ANQGSEA in the germline V gene. Trimming left V 7 bases short and J 0 bases short, with 9 bases between. The CDR3 consists of 12 residues. In nucleotides, the CDR3 is TGCAGCGCGGGGGACTTGAACACTGAAGCTTTCTTT. This translates into CSAGDLNTEAFF. Variable domain in full (rest from reference TRBV29-1 and TRBJ1-1): SAVISQKPSRDICQRGTSLTIQCQVDSQVTMMFWYRQQPGQSLTLIATANQGSEATYESGFVIDKFPISRPNLTFSTLTVSNMSPEDSSIYLCSAGDLNTEAFFGQGTRLTVV.

The chain couples TRBV19 to TRBJ1-1; possibly TRBD1 for D (6 bases). V was trimmed by 7 bases and J by 0 bases, leaving 12 bases between them. CDR1 and CDR2 from the germline V gene are LNHDA and SQIVND (reference sequence). This CDR3 comprises 14 residues. The CDR3 DNA is TGTGCCAGTACCGACACAGGGATGAACACTGAAGCTTTCTTT. The encoded protein is CASTDTGMNTEAFF.

This chain joins TRBV6-6 and TRBJ2-7; 7 positions agree with TRBD2. Trimming took 4 bases from V and 0 from J; bases not matched to a gene: 6. Germline V gene lookup returns CDR1 MNHNY and CDR2 SVGAGI (reference sequence). This CDR3 is 15 amino acids long. In DNA form, the CDR3 reads TGTGCCAGCAGTTCCCTAGCGGCAACCTCCTACGAGCAGTACTTC. It specifies CASSSLAATSYEQYF.

This chain links TRBV2 with TRBJ1-5; D is unresolved. This CDR3 is 14 amino acids long. V was trimmed by 6 bases and J by 1 base, leaving 10 bases between them. Germline CDR1 reads SNHLY; CDR2 reads FYNNEI. Written as DNA, the CDR3 is TGTGCCAGCAGAGGTGGAGACAGCAATCAGCCCCAGCATTTT. Protein: CASRGGDSNQPQHF.

A few counts support this clone. The V call is TRBV5-4, the J call TRBJ1-2; D unclear. Per the germline V gene, CDR1 is SGHNT and CDR2 is YYREEE (reference sequence). CDR3 length: 13 amino acids. Trimming took 9 bases from V and 7 from J, leaving 19 bases between them. CDR3 protein: CATQLPGTAGYTF. The CDR3 DNA follows: TGTGCCACCCAGCTTCCGGGAACGGCTGGCTACACCTTC.

In DNA, the CDR3 is TGTGCCAGCAGCTTGGGGGGACTGCATAATTCACCCCTCCACTTT. Its translation: CASSLGGLHNSPLHF. The V call is TRBV7-9, the J call TRBJ1-6; a weak D match, TRBD1 (5 bases). The CDR3 contains 15 residues. V lost 3 bases to trimming and J lost 5 bases, with 11 bases between them. Germline CDR1 and CDR2: SEHNR and FQNEAQ (reference sequence).

The chain joins TRBV10-1 to TRBJ2-3, with TRBD1 as a possible D gene (6 bases). CDR3 length: 16 residues. V lost 0 bases, J lost 0 bases, and 10 bases lay in between. Germline assignment: CDR1 WNHNN and CDR2 SYGVQD (reference sequence). The CDR3 region has the DNA TGCGCCAGCAGTGAGTCGATGGGGGCTAGCACAGATACGCAGTATTTT. Protein sequence: CASSESMGASTDTQYF.

The chain is built from TRBV9 and TRBJ1-2; 7 bases map to TRBD1. CDR1 SGDLS and CDR2 YYNGEE come from the germline V gene. With 4 bases clipped from V and 0 bases from J, the junction kept 21 bases outside the gene matches. The CDR3 length is 20 residues. This CDR3 is CASSFTNPENSGQTNYGYTF. CDR3 DNA sequence: TGTGCCAGCAGCTTTACCAACCCGGAGAATTCGGGACAGACTAACTATGGCTACACCTTC.

The chain links TRBV4-3 to TRBJ1-5; 9 bases are shared with TRBD1. Germline V gene sequence: CDR1 LGHNA, CDR2 YSLEER. This CDR3 is 16 amino acids long. The V gene end was trimmed by 4 bases and the J gene end by 5 bases; junction bases not matched to a gene: 9. CDR3 in amino acids: CASSRQARTGDQPQHF. The CDR3 DNA follows: TGCGCCAGCAGCCGCCAAGCCCGGACAGGGGATCAGCCCCAGCATTTT.

The chain employs TRBV28 and TRBJ2-3; D is possibly TRBD1 (7 bases). Germline V lookup: CDR1 MDHEN, CDR2 SYDVKM. CDR3 size: 15 residues. V dropped 6 bases and J dropped 6 bases, with 19 bases sitting between them. CDR3 loop: CASSPTGAGRDTQYF. In DNA, the CDR3 is TGTGCCAGCAGCCCTACAGGGGCGGGGCGGGATACGCAGTATTTT.

The CDR3 coding sequence is TGCGCCAGCAGCCAGCAGGGGATAACTGAAAAACTGTTTTTT. Translation: CASSQQGITEKLFF. The chain employs TRBV5-1 and TRBJ1-4; possibly TRBD1 for D (6 bases). The V gene lost 4 bases and the J gene lost 7 bases, with 14 bases spanning the gap. Germline CDR1 reads SGHRS; CDR2 reads YFSETQ. This CDR3 has 14 amino acids.

The rearrangement uses TRBV19 and TRBJ1-1; D gene uncertain. Germline CDR1 is LNHDA and CDR2 is SQIVND (reference sequence). This CDR3 is 13 amino acids long. With 10 bases removed from V and 5 bases from J, the gap between germline ends came to 17 bases. In nucleotides, the CDR3 is TGTGCCATCACCTCCGGAGGGCGGACTGAAGCTTTCTTT. Translation gives CAITSGGRTEAFF. Full variable domain (outside the CDR3, taken from reference TRBV19 and TRBJ1-1): DGGITQSPKYLFRKEGQNVTLSCEQNLNHDAMYWYRQDPGQGLRLIYYSQIVNDFQKGDIAEGYSVSREKKESFPLTVTSAQKNPTAFYLCAITSGGRTEAFFGQGTRLTVV.

The J gene is TRBJ1-1, the V gene TRBV10-3; unclear D gene. The CDR3 totals 14 residues. Germline CDR1 reads ENHRY; CDR2 reads SYGVKD. Trimming removed 6 bases at V and 0 bases at J, with 11 bases between. The CDR3 coding sequence is TGTGCCATCAGAGGAGAAGAGATGAACACTGAAGCTTTCTTT. Translating it yields CAIRGEEMNTEAFF.

The chain carries TRBV3-1 (or the pseudogene TRBV3-2) and TRBJ2-1; TRBD2 agrees at 9 bases. Germline V gives CDR1 LGHDT, CDR2 YNNKEL (reference sequence). The CDR3 loop spans 17 amino acids. Unmatched junction bases numbered 8, after V lost 0 bases and J lost 5 bases. The CDR3 region is CASSQELAGPGNNEQFF. The CDR3 DNA sequence: TGTGCCAGCAGCCAAGAGCTAGCGGGACCTGGGAACAATGAGCAGTTCTTC.

Written as DNA, the CDR3 is TGTGCCAGTTACTCTAGCGGGAGGCCGAGATATCACAATGAGCAGTTCTTC. Encoded protein: CASYSSGRPRYHNEQFF. The chain is built from TRBV19 and TRBJ2-1, with 11 bases that match TRBD2. The junction had 14 bases not matched to a gene; V was cut back by 8 bases and J by 5 bases. CDR1 is LNHDA and CDR2 is SQIVND in the germline V gene (reference sequence). The CDR3 is 17 residues long.

The chain combines TRBV19 with TRBJ2-7; 7 bases are a match to TRBD1. This CDR3 comprises 16 residues. CDR1 is LNHDA, CDR2 SQIVND, per germline (reference sequence). Trimming removed 5 bases from V and 0 bases from J; junction bases left unmatched: 10. This CDR3 reads CASSPPGTVSSYEQYF. The CDR3 bases are TGTGCCAGTAGTCCTCCCGGGACAGTGAGCTCCTACGAGCAGTACTTC.

Written as DNA, the CDR3 is TGTGCCAGCAGCTTGGGACTAGCGGGGGGGCGGGCTCCAGATACGCAGTATTTT. This encodes CASSLGLAGGRAPDTQYF. The chain couples TRBV7-6 to TRBJ2-3, with 16 bases matching TRBD2. Germline V gene data show CDR1 as SGHVS and CDR2 as FNYEAQ. The CDR3 length is 18 residues. After removal of 3 bases from V and 4 bases from J, the junction contained 7 bases not matched to a gene.

The gene calls are TRBV5-1 and TRBJ1-2; no clear D. Trimming pared 1 base from V and 5 bases from J, leaving 6 bases between. This CDR3 has 12 residues. Germline assignment: CDR1 SGHRS and CDR2 YFSETQ. CDR3 sequence reads: CASSLSRYGYTF. The CDR3 nucleotides are TGCGCCAGCAGCTTGTCTCGTTATGGCTACACCTTC.

As for this clone: This sample includes further DNA sequences coding for the same CDR3. V and J are TRBV7-9 and TRBJ2-5, with a weak D call TRBD2 (5 bases). V lost 1 base to trimming and J lost 2 bases, with 8 bases between them. Germline CDR1 SEHNR, CDR2 FQNEAQ (reference sequence). CDR3 size: 14 residues. The CDR3 nucleotides read TGTGCCAGCAGCTTAGGGGAGTATCAAGAGACCCAGTACTTC. Residues: CASSLGEYQETQYF.

The V and J genes are TRBV2 and TRBJ2-1; 13 bases match TRBD2. Germline V gene data show CDR1 as SNHLY and CDR2 as FYNNEI. The V segment lost 3 bases and the J segment 7 bases; nucleotides outside the gene matches: 6. CDR3 length: 16 residues. The CDR3 DNA reads as TGTGCCAGCAGTGACAGAGGACTAGCGGGAGTTAATGAGCAGTTCTTC. Translating gives CASSDRGLAGVNEQFF.